A selection of T cell receptor beta chains follows, all from one sample in a study of beta chain features in type 1 diabetes. The repertoire was sequenced with immunoSEQ multiplex PCR; TCRdb's copy has only in-frame clones and lacks some. This sample has about 700,000 clones, with 13% found just once. The sample was naive CD4+ T cells from blood. Receptors were obtained from a man between 18 and 29 years old with type 1 diabetes. Each CDR3 is given with its conserved first and last residue. The order of the fields is clone size, V gene, CDR3 length, D gene, J gene, CDR3 protein, CDR3 DNA. The D gene is left open where the match is weak. Not every row has a clone size; where given, it reads once, few, many or a size class.

>few|TRBV29-1|13|NA|TRBJ2-3
CSVESGRTDTQYF
TGCAGCGTTGAGTCAGGTCGCACAGATACGCAGTATTTT
>few|TRBV10-3|15|TRBD2|TRBJ2-3
CAINAGTSEADTQYF
TGTGCCATCAACGCCGGGACTAGCGAGGCAGATACGCAGTATTTT
>few|TRBV30|13|NA|TRBJ1-4
CAWVAGPYEKLFF
TGTGCCTGGGTGGCGGGACCTTATGAAAAACTGTTTTTT
>few|TRBV7-2|16|NA|TRBJ2-5
CASSLEGLLYQETQYF
TGTGCCAGCAGCTTGGAAGGACTGTTGTACCAAGAGACCCAGTACTTC
>NA|TRBV7-9|14|NA|TRBJ1-3
CASSFGFSGNTIYF
TGTGCCAGCAGCTTTGGGTTTTCTGGAAACACCATATATTTT
>few|TRBV19|13|NA|TRBJ2-7
CASSWDTSYEQYF
TGTGCCAGTAGCTGGGACACCTCCTACGAGCAGTACTTC
>few|TRBV7-2|17|TRBD2|TRBJ2-5
CASSLVERGRQHETQYF
TGTGCCAGCAGCTTAGTGGAGCGGGGGCGGCAGCATGAGACCCAGTACTTC
>NA|TRBV29-1|11|NA|TRBJ1-2
CSVKQGDGYTF
TGCAGCGTGAAACAGGGAGATGGCTACACCTTC
>NA|TRBV14|16|TRBD2|TRBJ2-3
CASRALAGARTDTQYF
TGTGCCAGCAGGGCACTAGCGGGGGCGCGCACAGATACGCAGTATTTT
>NA|TRBV25-1|15|TRBD1|TRBJ2-3
CASSPWDRGTDTQYF
TGTGCCAGCAGTCCTTGGGACAGGGGCACAGATACGCAGTATTTT
>NA|TRBV6-5|11|NA|TRBJ2-7
CASSSEGEQYF
TGTGCCAGCAGTTCAGAGGGCGAGCAGTACTTC
>NA|TRBV9|15|NA|TRBJ1-4
CASSAWDTLNEKLFF
TGTGCCAGCAGCGCTTGGGACACCTTGAATGAAAAACTGTTTTTT
>once|TRBV6-5|14|TRBD1|TRBJ2-7
CASSLGGPKYEQYF
TGTGCCAGCAGTTTAGGGGGCCCAAAATACGAGCAGTACTTC
>few|TRBV7-9|12|TRBD2|TRBJ2-7
CASSLDRGEQYF
TGTGCCAGCAGCTTAGATCGGGGGGAACAGTACTTC
>NA|TRBV19|13|NA|TRBJ2-1
CAVKGLPYNEQFF
TGTGCCGTAAAGGGGCTACCCTACAATGAGCAGTTCTTC
>NA|TRBV7-9|14|NA|TRBJ2-2
CASRLRGDTGELFF
TGTGCCAGCAGACTCCGTGGTGACACCGGGGAGCTGTTTTTT
>few|TRBV6-1|12|NA|TRBJ1-2
CASSGSGYGYTF
TGTGCCAGCAGCGGCAGCGGCTATGGCTACACCTTC
>once|TRBV28|13|TRBD1|TRBJ1-2
CASSDGTVYGYTF
TGTGCCAGCAGTGACGGGACAGTCTATGGCTACACCTTC
>NA|TRBV5-1|14|TRBD2|TRBJ2-5
CASSLAGAGETQYF
TGCGCCAGCAGCCTAGCGGGGGCGGGAGAGACCCAGTACTTC
>few|TRBV14|14|NA|TRBJ2-7
CASSQGGHRYEQYF
TGTGCCAGCAGCCAAGGGGGTCACCGCTACGAGCAGTACTTC
>few|TRBV19|15|NA|TRBJ2-1
CASSMSGSSYNEQFF
TGTGCCAGTAGTATGTCAGGGAGCTCCTACAATGAGCAGTTCTTC
>NA|TRBV27|15|TRBD1|TRBJ1-1
CASRLGQGEGTEAFF
TGTGCCAGCAGGCTGGGACAGGGGGAGGGCACTGAAGCTTTCTTT
>few|TRBV27|14|NA|TRBJ2-7
CAREGQGRTYEQYF
TGTGCCAGAGAAGGGCAGGGGCGAACCTACGAGCAGTACTTC
>few|TRBV14|15|TRBD1|TRBJ1-6
CASSRQDRANSPLHF
TGTGCCAGCAGCCGACAGGACAGGGCAAATTCACCCCTCCACTTT
>NA|TRBV20-1|11|NA|TRBJ1-1
CSARENTEAFF
TGCAGTGCCAGGGAAAACACTGAAGCTTTCTTT
>few|TRBV15|14|NA|TRBJ1-5
CATSRDGLEAPQHF
TGTGCCACCAGCAGAGACGGCCTGGAGGCGCCCCAGCATTTT
>few|TRBV27|18|TRBD1|TRBJ2-3
CASSLGTGLAMGTDTQYF
TGTGCCAGCAGTTTAGGGACAGGGCTGGCTATGGGCACAGATACGCAGTATTTT
>few|TRBV5-1|16|NA|TRBJ1-5
CASSSGPGGPDQPQHF
TGCGCCAGCAGCTCGGGACCGGGGGGCCCAGATCAGCCCCAGCATTTT
>few|TRBV5-1|14|NA|TRBJ2-5
CASSLSREQETQYF
TGCGCCAGCAGCTTGAGTAGGGAACAAGAGACCCAGTACTTC
>few|TRBV6-5|14|NA|TRBJ1-2
CASSYLEDSYGYTF
TGTGCCAGCAGTTACCTTGAAGACTCCTATGGCTACACCTTC
>NA|TRBV7-8|14|NA|TRBJ1-3
CASSLNRNGNTIYF
TGTGCCAGCAGCTTAAACAGGAATGGAAACACCATATATTTT
>NA|TRBV5-1|13|NA|TRBJ2-1
CASSLAEGNEQFF
TGCGCCAGCAGCTTGGCGGAAGGCAATGAGCAGTTCTTC
>few|TRBV5-1|14|NA|TRBJ2-2
CASSLGSNTGELFF
TGCGCCAGCAGCTTGGGCTCGAACACCGGGGAGCTGTTTTTT
>few|TRBV9|14|TRBD1|TRBJ1-1
CASSPTGENTEAFF
TGTGCCAGCAGCCCGACAGGGGAAAACACTGAAGCTTTCTTT
>NA|TRBV5-1|17|TRBD2|TRBJ2-7
CASSLQGTSGGAYEQYF
TGCGCCAGCAGCTTACAGGGGACTAGCGGGGGAGCCTACGAGCAGTACTTC
>NA|TRBV27|12|NA|TRBJ1-4
CASSDRNEKLFF
TGTGCCAGCAGTGACAGGAATGAAAAACTGTTTTTT
>NA|TRBV29-1|13|TRBD1|TRBJ2-2
CSPTGMISGELFF
TGCAGCCCGACAGGGATGATCTCCGGGGAGCTGTTTTTT